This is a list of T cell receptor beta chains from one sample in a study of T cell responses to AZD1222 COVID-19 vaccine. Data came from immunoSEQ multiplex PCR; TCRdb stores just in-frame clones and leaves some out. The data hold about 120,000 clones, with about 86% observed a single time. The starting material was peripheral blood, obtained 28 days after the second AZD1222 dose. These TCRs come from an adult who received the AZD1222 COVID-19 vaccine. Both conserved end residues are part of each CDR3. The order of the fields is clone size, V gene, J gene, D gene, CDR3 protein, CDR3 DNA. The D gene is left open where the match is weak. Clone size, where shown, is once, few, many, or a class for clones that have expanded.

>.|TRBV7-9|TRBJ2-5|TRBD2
CASSLNAGGQETQYF
TGTGCCAGCAGCTTAAATGCGGGGGGACAAGAGACCCAGTACTTC
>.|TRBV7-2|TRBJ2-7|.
CASSQGGGRSSYEQYF
TGTGCCAGCAGCCAAGGCGGAGGGAGAAGCTCCTACGAGCAGTACTTC
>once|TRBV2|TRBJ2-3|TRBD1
CASSEDRDREGSTDTQYF
TGTGCCAGCAGTGAAGACCGGGACAGGGAAGGGAGCACAGATACGCAGTATTTT
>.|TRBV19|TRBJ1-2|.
CASSSRDQGSYGYTF
TGTGCCAGTAGTTCTCGGGACCAGGGGAGCTATGGCTACACCTTC
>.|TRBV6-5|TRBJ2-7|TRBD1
CASSYSTGAASYEQYF
TGTGCCAGCAGTTACTCGACAGGGGCAGCCTCCTACGAGCAGTACTTC
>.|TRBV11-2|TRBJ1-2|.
CASSLESNYGYTF
TGTGCCAGCAGCTTAGAATCTAACTATGGCTACACCTTC
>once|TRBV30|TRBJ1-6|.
CAWIREYLQGWDSPLHF
TGTGCCTGGATACGGGAGTATTTACAGGGATGGGATTCACCCCTCCACTTT
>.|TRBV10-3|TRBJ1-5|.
CAIGQGSNQPQHF
TGTGCCATCGGCCAGGGGAGCAATCAGCCCCAGCATTTT
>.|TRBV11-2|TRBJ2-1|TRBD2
CASSTEAGSGDEQFF
TGTGCCAGCAGTACAGAAGCGGGGTCAGGCGATGAGCAGTTCTTC
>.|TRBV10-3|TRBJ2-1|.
CAISEGQGSYNEQFF
TGTGCCATCAGTGAGGGGCAGGGTTCCTACAATGAGCAGTTCTTC
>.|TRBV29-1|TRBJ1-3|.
CSVALAAGVGNTIYF
TGCAGCGTTGCCCTAGCCGCGGGGGTCGGAAACACCATATATTTT
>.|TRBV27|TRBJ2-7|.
CASSLLTGTNNEQYF
TGTGCCAGCAGTTTACTCACCGGGACAAATAACGAGCAGTACTTC
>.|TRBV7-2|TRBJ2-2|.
CASSFLGGGDTGELFF
TGTGCCAGCAGCTTTCTGGGGGGCGGTGATACCGGGGAGCTGTTTTTT
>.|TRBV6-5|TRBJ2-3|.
CASRTQVSTDTQYF
TGTGCCAGCAGGACCCAGGTCTCCACAGATACGCAGTATTTT
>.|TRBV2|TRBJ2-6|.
CASKKRGFAGANVLTF
TGTGCCAGCAAAAAACGGGGGTTTGCAGGGGCCAACGTCCTGACTTTC
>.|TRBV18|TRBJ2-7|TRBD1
CASSPYRGSISQYF
TGTGCCAGCTCACCATACAGGGGTTCCATATCGCAGTACTTC
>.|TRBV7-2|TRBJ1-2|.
CASSLGRGYGYTF
TGTGCCAGCAGCTTGGGAAGGGGTTATGGCTACACCTTC
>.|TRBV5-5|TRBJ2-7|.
CASSLSYPYEQYF
TGTGCCAGCAGCTTGTCATATCCGTACGAGCAGTACTTC
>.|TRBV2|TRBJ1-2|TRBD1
CASNPGQIPLGYTF
TGTGCCAGCAATCCGGGACAGATACCTCTAGGCTACACCTTC
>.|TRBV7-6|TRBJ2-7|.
CASSSGAAQRLNEQYF
TGTGCCAGCAGCTCGGGGGCGGCACAGCGATTAAACGAGCAGTACTTC
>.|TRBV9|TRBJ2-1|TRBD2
CASSARAAGGAYNEQFF
TGTGCCAGCAGCGCGAGAGCAGCGGGAGGGGCCTACAATGAGCAGTTCTTC
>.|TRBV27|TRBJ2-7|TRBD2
CASSPDWDRTPGTSGIGEQYF
TGTGCCAGCAGTCCGGACTGGGACAGGACACCCGGGACTAGCGGGATCGGCGAGCAGTACTTC
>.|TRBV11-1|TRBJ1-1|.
CASSLVGRTEEAFF
TGTGCCAGCAGCTTAGTGGGACGGACTGAAGAAGCTTTCTTT
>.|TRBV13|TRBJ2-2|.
CASSLTNTGELFF
TGTGCCAGCAGCTTGACGAACACCGGGGAGCTGTTTTTT
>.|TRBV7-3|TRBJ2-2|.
CASSPTYAGELFF
TGTGCCAGCAGCCCTACATACGCCGGGGAGCTGTTTTTT
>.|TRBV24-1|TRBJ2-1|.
CATSDLLLSSSYNEQFF
TGTGCCACCAGTGATTTACTCCTCAGTAGCTCCTACAATGAGCAGTTCTTC
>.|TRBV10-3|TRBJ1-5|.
CAIGSRYSNQPQHF
TGTGCCATCGGGTCACGATATAGCAATCAGCCCCAGCATTTT
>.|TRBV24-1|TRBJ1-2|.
CATSDTANYGYTF
TGTGCCACCAGTGATACAGCTAACTATGGCTACACCTTC
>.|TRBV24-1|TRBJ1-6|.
CATSDSTDYNSPLHF
TGTGCCACCAGTGATTCGACAGATTATAATTCACCCCTCCACTTT
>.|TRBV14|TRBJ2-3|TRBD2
CASSQDAPEVIAGASTDTQYF
TGTGCCAGCAGCCAAGATGCCCCGGAGGTAATAGCGGGGGCTAGCACAGATACGCAGTATTTT
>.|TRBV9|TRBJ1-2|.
CASSAQQAPNYGYTF
TGTGCCAGCAGCGCACAACAGGCACCCAACTATGGCTACACCTTC
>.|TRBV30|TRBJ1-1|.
CAWSPILMNTEAFF
TGTGCCTGGAGCCCAATCTTGATGAACACTGAAGCTTTCTTT
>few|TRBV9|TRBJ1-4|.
CASSGRGRNEKLFF
TGTGCCAGCAGCGGCAGGGGTCGTAATGAAAAACTGTTTTTT
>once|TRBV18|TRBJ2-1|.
CASSPRREKVDEQFF
TGTGCCAGCTCACCCCGCCGCGAGAAGGTGGATGAGCAGTTCTTC
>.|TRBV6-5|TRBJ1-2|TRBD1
CASRRQGTNYGYTF
TGTGCCAGCAGAAGACAGGGTACTAACTATGGCTACACCTTC
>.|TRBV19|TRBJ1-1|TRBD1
CASSTTGGYTEAFF
TGTGCCAGTAGTACGACAGGGGGGTATACTGAAGCTTTCTTT
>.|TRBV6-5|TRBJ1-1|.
CASSYLFKANTEAFF
TGTGCCAGCAGTTACCTCTTCAAAGCTAACACTGAAGCTTTCTTT
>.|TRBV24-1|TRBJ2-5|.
CATSDQGWETQYF
TGTGCCACCAGCGATCAGGGGTGGGAGACCCAGTACTTC
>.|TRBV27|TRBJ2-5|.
CASSLFVDSTWETQYF
TGTGCCAGCAGTTTATTCGTAGACAGTACATGGGAGACCCAGTACTTC
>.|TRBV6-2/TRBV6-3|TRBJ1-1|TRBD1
CASSLDRGPLNTEAFF
TGTGCCAGCAGTCTCGACAGGGGGCCACTGAACACTGAAGCTTTCTTT
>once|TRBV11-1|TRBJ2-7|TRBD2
CASSLVRGRTYEQYF
TGTGCCAGCAGCTTAGTGCGGGGGAGAACCTACGAGCAGTACTTC
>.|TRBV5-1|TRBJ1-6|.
CASSLYRGGNSPLHF
TGCGCCAGCAGCTTATACCGAGGTGGAAATTCACCCCTCCACTTT
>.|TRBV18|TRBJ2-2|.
CASSPLSDSYTGELFF
TGTGCCAGCTCACCACTTTCGGACAGCTACACCGGGGAGCTGTTTTTT
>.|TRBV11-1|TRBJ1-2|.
CASSFSGESDYGYTF
TGTGCCAGCAGCTTCTCGGGGGAGTCAGACTATGGCTACACCTTC
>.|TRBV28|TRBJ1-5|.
CASSGTPANQPQHF
TGTGCCAGCAGCGGGACGCCGGCCAATCAGCCCCAGCATTTT
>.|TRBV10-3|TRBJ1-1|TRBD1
CATRQGAQNTEAFF
TGTGCCACACGACAGGGGGCGCAGAACACTGAAGCTTTCTTT
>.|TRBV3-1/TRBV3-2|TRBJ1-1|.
CASSQPHMGNTEAFF
TGTGCCAGCAGCCAACCCCATATGGGGAACACTGAAGCTTTCTTT
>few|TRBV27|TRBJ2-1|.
CASSGYNEQFF
TGTGCCAGCAGCGGGTACAATGAGCAGTTCTTC
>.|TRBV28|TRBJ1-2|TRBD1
CASSTPDRGGNYGYTF
TGTGCCAGCAGTACTCCCGACAGGGGTGGTAACTATGGCTACACCTTC
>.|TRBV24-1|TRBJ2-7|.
CATSIPTYEQYF
TGTGCCACCAGTATCCCGACCTACGAGCAGTACTTC
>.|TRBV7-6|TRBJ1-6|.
CASSLEAPYNSPLHF
TGTGCCAGCAGCTTAGAGGCACCTTATAATTCACCCCTCCACTTT
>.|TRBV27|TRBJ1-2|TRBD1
CASSLPDRSYGYTF
TGTGCCAGCAGTCTCCCGGACAGGAGCTATGGCTACACCTTC
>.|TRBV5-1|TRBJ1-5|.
CASSWNRKGNQPQHF
TGCGCCAGCAGCTGGAATAGAAAGGGCAATCAGCCCCAGCATTTT
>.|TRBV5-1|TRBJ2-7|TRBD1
CASSSFQGVAEQYF
TGCGCCAGCAGCTCCTTCCAGGGGGTCGCCGAGCAGTACTTC
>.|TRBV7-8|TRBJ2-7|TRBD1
CASSLVVTGGGEQYF
TGTGCCAGCAGCTTAGTTGTGACAGGGGGCGGCGAGCAGTACTTC
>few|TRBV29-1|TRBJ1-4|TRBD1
CSVTTGGGEKLFF
TGCAGCGTGACTACAGGGGGCGGTGAAAAACTGTTTTTT
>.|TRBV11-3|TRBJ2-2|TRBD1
CASSSGQGFTGELFF
TGTGCCAGCAGCTCGGGACAGGGTTTCACCGGGGAGCTGTTTTTT
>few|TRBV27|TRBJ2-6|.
CASSPGTRRSGANVLTF
TGTGCCAGCAGTCCAGGGACGAGGAGGTCTGGGGCCAACGTCCTGACTTTC
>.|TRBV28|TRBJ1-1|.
CASSLGALGTEAFF
TGTGCCAGCAGTCTAGGGGCTTTGGGCACTGAAGCTTTCTTT
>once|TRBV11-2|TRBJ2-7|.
CASRRNRDTSYEQYF
TGTGCCAGCAGACGCAATCGGGACACCTCCTACGAGCAGTACTTC